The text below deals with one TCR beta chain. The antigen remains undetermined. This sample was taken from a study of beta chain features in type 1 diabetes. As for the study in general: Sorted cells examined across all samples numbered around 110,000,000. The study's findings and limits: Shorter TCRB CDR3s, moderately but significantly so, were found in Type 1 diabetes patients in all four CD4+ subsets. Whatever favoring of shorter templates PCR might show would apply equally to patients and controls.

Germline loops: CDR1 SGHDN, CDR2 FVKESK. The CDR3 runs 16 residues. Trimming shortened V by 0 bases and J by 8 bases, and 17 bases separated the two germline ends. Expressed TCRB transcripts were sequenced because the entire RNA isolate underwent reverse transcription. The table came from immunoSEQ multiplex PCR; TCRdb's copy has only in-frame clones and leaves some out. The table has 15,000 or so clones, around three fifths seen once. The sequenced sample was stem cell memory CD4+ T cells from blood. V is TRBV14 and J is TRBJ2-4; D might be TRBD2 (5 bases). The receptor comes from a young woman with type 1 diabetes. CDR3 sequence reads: CASSQDGVASGDIQYF. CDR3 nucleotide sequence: TGTGCCAGCAGCCAAGATGGTGTAGCGAGTGGAGACATTCAGTACTTC. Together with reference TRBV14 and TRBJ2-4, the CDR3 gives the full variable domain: EAGVTQFPSHSVIEKGQTVTLRCDPISGHDNLYWYRRVMGKEIKFLLHFVKESKQDESGMPNNRFLAERTGGTYSTLKVQPAELEDSGVYFCASSQDGVASGDIQYFGAGTRLSVL.